The clone carrying this T cell receptor beta chain has just a few counts. These data originate in a study of blood T cells in healthy people across ages. V was pared by 6 bases and J by 11 bases, with 16 bases between. This CDR3 comprises 12 residues. Per the germline V gene, CDR1 is SQVTM and CDR2 is ANQGSEA. A second roughly 6 to 11 cycle PCR used barcoded and J-beta primers. TCRdb called the 5' RACE reads again in MiXCR, with one record for every CDR3 protein. The profile shows 540,000 or so distinct CDR3 sequences, approximately 25% of them singletons. The same sample was also used in a study of T cells of mothers and their children.

The rearrangement links TRBV29-1 to TRBJ2-2; perhaps TRBD2 as D (6 bases). The sample was blood. The receptor's source is a boy between 10 and 17 years old in good health. Here the CDR3 reads CSVRDSKSELFF. DNA of the CDR3: TGCAGCGTCCGGGACTCCAAATCAGAGCTGTTTTTT.